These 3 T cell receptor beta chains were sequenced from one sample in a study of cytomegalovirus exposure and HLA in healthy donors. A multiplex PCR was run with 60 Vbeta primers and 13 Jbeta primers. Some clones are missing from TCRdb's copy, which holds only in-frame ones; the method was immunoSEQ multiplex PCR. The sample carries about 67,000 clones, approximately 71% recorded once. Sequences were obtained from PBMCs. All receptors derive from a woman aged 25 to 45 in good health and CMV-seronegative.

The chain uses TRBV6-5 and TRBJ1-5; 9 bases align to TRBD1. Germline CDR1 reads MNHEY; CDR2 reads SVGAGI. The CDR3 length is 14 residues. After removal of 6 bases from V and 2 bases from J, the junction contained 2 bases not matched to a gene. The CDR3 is CASRWTGGNQPQHF. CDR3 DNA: TGTGCCAGCAGATGGACAGGGGGCAATCAGCCCCAGCATTTT.

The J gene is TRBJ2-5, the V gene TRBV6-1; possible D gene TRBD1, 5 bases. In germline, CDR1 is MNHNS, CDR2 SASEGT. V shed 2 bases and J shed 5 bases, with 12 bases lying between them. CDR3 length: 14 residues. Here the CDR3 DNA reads TGTGCCAGCAGTGAATCTCTTTGGGGCGAGACCCAGTACTTC. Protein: CASSESLWGETQYF.

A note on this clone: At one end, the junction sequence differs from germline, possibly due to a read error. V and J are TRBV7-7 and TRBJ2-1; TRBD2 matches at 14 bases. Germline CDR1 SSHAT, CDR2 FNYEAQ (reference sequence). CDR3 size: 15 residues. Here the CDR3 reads CASSLGLAGVNEQFF. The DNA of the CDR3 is TGTGCTAGCAGCTTGGGACTAGCGGGGGTGAATGAGCAGTTCTTC.